A single sample is the source of the 29 T cell receptor beta chains below, sequenced in a study of cytomegalovirus exposure and HLA in healthy donors. In the PCR, 60 Vbeta and 13 Jbeta primers were used. The assay was immunoSEQ multiplex PCR, and TCRdb's table has in-frame clones only and misses some. The table for this sample gives about 140,000 clones. The sample was PBMCs. The receptors derive from a woman younger than 30 in good health and CMV-seronegative.

J is TRBJ2-2 and V is TRBV27; 8 positions agree with TRBD2. Germline trimming cut 1 base from V and 4 bases from J; bases unmatched to any gene: 2. The CDR3 loop spans 15 amino acids. Germline V gives CDR1 MNHEY, CDR2 SMNVEV (reference sequence). The CDR3 DNA reads as TGTGCCAGCAGTTTATACGGGAGGGGCACCGGGGAGCTGTTTTTT. Encoded protein: CASSLYGRGTGELFF.

DNA for the CDR3: TGCGCCAGCAGCCCAAGGACAGGGGGGCATTCTGGGGCCAACGTCCTGACTTTC. Protein product: CASSPRTGGHSGANVLTF. The J gene is TRBJ2-6, the V gene TRBV5-1; 10 bases match TRBD1. After removal of 4 bases from V and 1 base from J, the junction contained 8 bases not matched to a gene. The CDR3 loop spans 18 amino acids. Germline CDR1 is SGHRS and CDR2 is YFSETQ. Full variable domain (rest looked up from reference TRBV5-1 and TRBJ2-6): KAGVTQTPRYLIKTRGQQVTLSCSPISGHRSVSWYQQTPGQGLQFLFEYFSETQRNKGNFPGRFSGRQFSNSRSEMNVSTLELGDSALYLCASSPRTGGHSGANVLTFGAGSRLTVL.

V is TRBV6-5 and J is TRBJ2-3, with 9 positions matching TRBD2. CDR3 size: 15 residues. In germline, CDR1 is MNHEY, CDR2 SVGAGI. J lost 0 bases, V lost 3 bases, and 1 base had no gene match. CDR3 coding DNA: TGTGCCAGCAGTTATGCGGGAGGGAGCACAGATACGCAGTATTTT. Residues: CASSYAGGSTDTQYF.

The rearrangement uses TRBV5-8 and TRBJ1-3; D unresolved. Looked up from germline, CDR1 is SGHTS and CDR2 is YDEGEE. The CDR3 length is 12 residues. Trimming stripped 3 bases from V and 8 bases from J, with 9 bases between. The CDR3 sequence: CASSSEGYTIYF. The CDR3 DNA reads TGTGCCAGCAGCTCTGAGGGTTACACCATATATTTT.

This chain uses TRBV28 with TRBJ2-5, with TRBD1 matching 12 bases. The V and J ends lost 5 bases and 6 bases, in that order; junction bases with no gene match: 10. This CDR3 is 16 amino acids long. Germline-derived CDR1 and CDR2 are MDHEN and SYDVKM. DNA of the CDR3: TGTGCCAGCAGTGCTCCCGGGACAGGGGGCGAGCAGACCCAGTACTTC. This encodes CASSAPGTGGEQTQYF.

This chain links TRBV29-1 with TRBJ2-5; TRBD2 matches 10 bases. CDR1 SQVTM and CDR2 ANQGSEA come from the germline V gene. This CDR3 is 13 amino acids long. The V and J ends lost 4 bases and 5 bases, in that order; junction bases with no gene match: 4. The CDR3 protein is CSVASGSDETQYF. CDR3 DNA: TGCAGCGTTGCTAGCGGGAGTGACGAGACCCAGTACTTC.

Remarks on this clone: At one of its ends the junction is not consistent with the germline gene, which may arise from a read error. The chain employs TRBV5-1 and TRBJ2-5; TRBD2 matches 11 bases. Germline loops: CDR1 SGHRS, CDR2 YFSETQ. This CDR3 is built from 15 residues. The CDR3 coding sequence is TGCGCCAGCAGTTTGGGACTAGCGGTCCAAGAGACCCAGTACTTC. Its protein is CASSLGLAVQETQYF.

The chain recombines TRBV7-3 with TRBJ2-5; 7 nucleotides align to TRBD2. Trimming removed 1 base from V and 9 bases from J; junction bases left unmatched: 5. The germline gives CDR1 SGHTA, CDR2 FQGTGA. This CDR3 spans 13 amino acids. CDR3 DNA sequence: TGTGCCAGCAGCTTAAAATCGGCGGGGGCCCAGTACTTC. Protein: CASSLKSAGAQYF.

The V gene is TRBV11-3, the J gene TRBJ2-1; 8 positions match TRBD2. Germline V gene sequence: CDR1 SGHNT, CDR2 YENEEA. With 5 bases clipped from V and 2 bases from J, the junction kept 8 bases outside the gene matches. The CDR3 loop spans 16 amino acids. CDR3 residues: CASSRDPRGAYNEQFF. Here the CDR3 DNA reads TGTGCCAGCAGCAGAGACCCGCGGGGGGCCTACAATGAGCAGTTCTTC. Full variable domain (outside the CDR3, taken from reference TRBV11-3 and TRBJ2-1): EAGVVQSPRYKIIEKKQPVAFWCNPISGHNTLYWYLQNLGQGPELLIRYENEEAVDDSQLPKDRFSAERLKGVDSTLKIQPAELGDSAVYLCASSRDPRGAYNEQFFGPGTRLTVL.

This chain joins TRBV15 and TRBJ2-5, with 7 bases identical to TRBD1. V was pared by 8 bases and J by 0 bases, with 3 bases of the junction left unmatched. The CDR3 runs 13 residues. Germline V gives CDR1 LNHNV, CDR2 YYDKDF (reference sequence). The CDR3 here is CATYDRDQETQYF. Here the CDR3 DNA reads TGTGCCACCTACGACAGGGACCAAGAGACCCAGTACTTC.

The chain recombines TRBV11-3 with TRBJ1-2, with D unresolved. This CDR3 is 12 amino acids long. V lost 0 bases, J lost 14 bases, and 13 bases lay in between. Per the germline V gene, CDR1 is SGHNT and CDR2 is YENEEA. CDR3 loop: CASSLEGGLLTF. Written as DNA, the CDR3 is TGTGCCAGCAGCTTAGAAGGCGGGCTCTTAACCTTC. Based on the CDR3 plus reference TRBV11-3 and TRBJ1-2, the full variable domain is EAGVVQSPRYKIIEKKQPVAFWCNPISGHNTLYWYLQNLGQGPELLIRYENEEAVDDSQLPKDRFSAERLKGVDSTLKIQPAELGDSAVYLCASSLEGGLLTFGSGTRLTVV.

The V gene is TRBV19, the J gene TRBJ2-1; a weak D match, TRBD1 (6 bases). The V end lost 5 bases, the J end lost 1 base, and 9 bases lay between the germline ends. The CDR3 has 14 residues. The germline V gene encodes CDR1 LNHDA and CDR2 SQIVND (reference sequence). CDR3 protein: CASSRTASYNEQFF. The CDR3 bases are TGTGCCAGTAGTCGGACAGCATCCTACAATGAGCAGTTCTTC.

J is TRBJ2-2 and V is TRBV10-3, with TRBD1 as a possible D gene (5 bases). CDR1 is ENHRY, CDR2 SYGVKD, per germline. V gave up 8 bases and J gave up 1 base, with 11 bases separating them. The CDR3 spans 14 residues. The CDR3 is CAIGQGVNTGELFF. DNA for the CDR3: TGTGCCATCGGTCAGGGTGTGAACACCGGGGAGCTGTTTTTT.

The chain combines TRBV7-2 with TRBJ1-2; 7 positions agree with TRBD1. J gave up 0 bases and V 0 bases, and 4 bases lay outside the gene matches. The germline V gene has CDR1 SGHTA and CDR2 FQGNSA. The CDR3 sequence is 16 residues long. The CDR3 reads CASSLAAGGANYGYTF. In nucleotides, the CDR3 is TGTGCCAGCAGCTTAGCTGCAGGGGGAGCTAACTATGGCTACACCTTC.

The chain has TRBV13 and TRBJ2-3, with 13 bases identical to TRBD2. V trimming: 5 bases; J trimming: 6 bases; junction bases outside the gene matches: 5. The germline V gene encodes CDR1 PRHDT and CDR2 FYEKMQ (reference sequence). The CDR3 length is 15 residues. The CDR3 is CASSRGLAGADTQYF. The DNA of the CDR3 is TGTGCCAGCAGCCGAGGACTAGCGGGGGCCGATACGCAGTATTTT. The full variable domain, rest sourced from reference TRBV13 and TRBJ2-3, is AAGVIQSPRHLIKEKRETATLKCYPIPRHDTVYWYQQGPGQDPQFLISFYEKMQSDKGSIPDRFSAQQFSDYHSELNMSSLELGDSALYFCASSRGLAGADTQYFGPGTRLTVL.

V gene TRBV5-1 combines with J gene TRBJ2-2; 7 nucleotides match TRBD2. V lost 0 bases and J lost 2; bases outside the gene matches: 4. CDR1 SGHRS and CDR2 YFSETQ come from the germline V gene. The CDR3 is 16 amino acids. This CDR3 reads CASSLGLATNTGELFF. CDR3 nucleotide sequence: TGCGCCAGCAGCTTGGGACTAGCTACCAACACCGGGGAGCTGTTTTTT.

The V gene is TRBV4-1, the J gene TRBJ2-3, with 14 nucleotides matching TRBD2. The germline V gene encodes CDR1 MGHRA and CDR2 YSYEKL. The CDR3 extends over 17 amino acids. The trim removed 4 bases at V and 6 bases at J, leaving 9 bases unmatched. The CDR3, as DNA: TGCGCCAGCAGCCGAGAGACTAGCGGGAGGGCCGCGGATACGCAGTATTTT. It yields the protein CASSRETSGRAADTQYF.

The DNA of the CDR3 is TGCGCCAGCAGCCAAGTTAGCGGGTACCGCTACAATGAGCAGTTCTTC. Its translation is CASSQVSGYRYNEQFF. The chain couples TRBV4-1 to TRBJ2-1; 7 bases are a match to TRBD2. This CDR3 is built from 16 residues. Trimming removed 1 base from V and 3 bases from J; junction bases left unmatched: 6. CDR1 and CDR2 (germline): MGHRA, YSYEKL.

V gene TRBV27 combines with J gene TRBJ2-2; D is uncertain. The CDR3 runs to 13 residues. From germline, CDR1 is MNHEY and CDR2 SMNVEV (reference sequence). Trimming left V 3 bases short and J 5 bases short, with 7 bases between. CDR3 amino acids: CASSLGTTGELFF. The CDR3 nucleotides read TGTGCCAGCAGTTTGGGCACAACCGGGGAGCTGTTTTTT.

The chain couples TRBV7-8 to TRBJ2-5, with 9 positions matching TRBD1. With V trimmed by 8 bases and J by 1 base, 5 bases remained unmatched. The CDR3 has 14 amino acids. Germline CDR1 reads SGHVS; CDR2 reads FQNEAQ. The CDR3 sequence is CASPGTGSQETQYF. The DNA for the CDR3 is TGTGCCAGCCCAGGGACAGGGAGCCAAGAGACCCAGTACTTC.

The chain joins TRBV4-1 to TRBJ2-5, with a weak D call TRBD2 (5 bases). Germline assignment: CDR1 MGHRA and CDR2 YSYEKL. The CDR3 extends over 13 amino acids. The V gene lost 4 bases and the J gene lost 5 bases, with 11 bases spanning the gap. For the CDR3, the DNA is TGCGCCAGCAGCCGGACTCTCGGGGAGACCCAGTACTTC. Residues: CASSRTLGETQYF.

The chain couples TRBV5-8 to TRBJ2-3, with D hard to call. Between the trimmed V and J ends, which lost 0 bases and 1 base, there was a span of 9 bases. CDR3 length equals 15 residues. CDR1 and CDR2 from the germline V gene are SGHTS and YDEGEE. CDR3 loop: CASSLGGWGTDTQYF. CDR3 sequence (DNA): TGTGCCAGCAGCTTGGGAGGATGGGGCACAGATACGCAGTATTTT.

This chain uses TRBV7-9 with TRBJ1-2, with TRBD1 as a possible D gene (5 bases). Per germline, CDR1 SEHNR and CDR2 FQNEAQ (reference sequence). The ends were cut back, 2 bases at V and 4 bases at J, with 8 bases in the middle. The CDR3 has 13 amino acids. The CDR3 coding sequence is TGTGCCAGCAGCTTACAGGGATCCTATGGCTACACCTTC. Encoded protein: CASSLQGSYGYTF.

The chain couples TRBV5-8 to TRBJ2-6; D perhaps matches TRBD1 (6 bases). Trimming stripped 7 bases from V and 1 base from J, with 15 bases between. Germline-derived CDR1 and CDR2 are SGHTS and YDEGEE. CDR3 length equals 16 residues. CDR3 sequence (DNA): TGTGCCAGCCGGCGAGCAGGGGCATCTGGGGCCAACGTCCTGACTTTC. This translates into CASRRAGASGANVLTF.

The chain joins TRBV30 to TRBJ2-5; no firm D call. Germline CDR1 and CDR2: GTSNPN and SVGIG (reference sequence). V lost 4 bases to trimming and J lost 4 bases, with 22 bases between them. This CDR3 has 16 amino acids. The CDR3 DNA reads TGTGCCTGGACCCACCGGCGAACTATCCCTGTAGAGACCCAGTACTTC. Its protein product is CAWTHRRTIPVETQYF.

This rearrangement joins TRBV18 to TRBJ2-3; 10 nucleotides align to TRBD2. Losses at the gene ends were 6 bases for V and 4 bases for J; bases not matched to a gene: 10. The CDR3 is made up of 16 amino acids. Looked up from germline, CDR1 is KGHSH and CDR2 is LQKENI. The DNA for the CDR3 is TGTGCCAGCTCCCGAGACAGGAGCGGGGGGGCAGATACGCAGTATTTT. It encodes CASSRDRSGGADTQYF.

The chain carries TRBV21-1 and TRBJ1-5; the D call in the table, TRBD1, was not verified against the DNA. TRBV21-1 has pseudogene status. There are 14 residues in the CDR3. The DNA for the CDR3 is TGTGCCAGCAGCCGGGGACAGGGAATTCAGCCCCAGCATTTT. It translates to CASSRGQGIQPQHF.

Of note for this clone: Its ends do not fully match the called genes, so a read error is possible. The J gene is TRBJ2-3, the V gene TRBV7-7, with D perhaps matching TRBD1 (5 bases). Germline lookup yields CDR1 SSHAT and CDR2 FNYEAQ (reference sequence). This CDR3 region has 15 residues. Here the CDR3 DNA reads TGTGCTAGCAGCTTAGAAGCCTCCAGGGTAGATACGCAGTATTTT. Encoded protein: CASSLEASRVDTQYF.

This chain links TRBV5-1 with TRBJ1-1; the D gene is possibly TRBD1 (5 bases). Trimming cost V 4 bases and J 3 bases, with 13 bases left between them. The CDR3 consists of 14 residues. Germline V gene data show CDR1 as SGHRS and CDR2 as YFSETQ. CDR3 sequence: CASSLVGQYTEAFF. Written as DNA, the CDR3 is TGCGCCAGCAGCCTCGTCGGACAATACACTGAAGCTTTCTTT.